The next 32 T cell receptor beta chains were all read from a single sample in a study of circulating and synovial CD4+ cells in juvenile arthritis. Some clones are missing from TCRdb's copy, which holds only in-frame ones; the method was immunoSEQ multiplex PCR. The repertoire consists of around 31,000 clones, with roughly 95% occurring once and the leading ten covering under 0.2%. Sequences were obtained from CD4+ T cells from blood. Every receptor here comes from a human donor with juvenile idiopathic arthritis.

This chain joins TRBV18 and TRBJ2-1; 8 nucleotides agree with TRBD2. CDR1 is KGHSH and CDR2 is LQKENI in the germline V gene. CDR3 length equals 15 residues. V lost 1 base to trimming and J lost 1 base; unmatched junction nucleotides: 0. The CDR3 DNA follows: TGTGCCAGCTCACCACTAGCGGGGTCCTACAATGAGCAGTTCTTC. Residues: CASSPLAGSYNEQFF. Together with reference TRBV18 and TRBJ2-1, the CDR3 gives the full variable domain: NAGVMQNPRHLVRRRGQEARLRCSPMKGHSHVYWYRQLPEEGLKFMVYLQKENIIDESGMPKERFSAEFPKEGPSILRIQQVVRGDSAAYFCASSPLAGSYNEQFFGPGTRLTVL.

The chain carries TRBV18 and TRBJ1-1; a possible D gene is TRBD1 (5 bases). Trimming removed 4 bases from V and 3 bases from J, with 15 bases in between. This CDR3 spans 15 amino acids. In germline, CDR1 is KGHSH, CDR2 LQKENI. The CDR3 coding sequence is TGTGCCAGCTCACTCAGGGCCGGATGGGACACTGAAGCTTTCTTT. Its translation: CASSLRAGWDTEAFF.

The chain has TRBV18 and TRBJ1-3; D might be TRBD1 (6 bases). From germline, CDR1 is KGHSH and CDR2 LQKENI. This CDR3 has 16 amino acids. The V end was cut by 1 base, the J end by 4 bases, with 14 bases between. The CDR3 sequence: CASSPLDRPLGNTIYF. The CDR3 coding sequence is TGTGCCAGCTCACCACTGGACAGACCTCTGGGAAACACCATATATTTT.

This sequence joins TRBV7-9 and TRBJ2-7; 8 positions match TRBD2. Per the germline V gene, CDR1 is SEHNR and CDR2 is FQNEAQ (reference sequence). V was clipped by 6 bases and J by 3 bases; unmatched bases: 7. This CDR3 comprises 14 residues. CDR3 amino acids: CASRQSGSGYEQYF. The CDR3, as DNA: TGTGCCAGCAGGCAAAGCGGGAGCGGCTACGAGCAGTACTTC.

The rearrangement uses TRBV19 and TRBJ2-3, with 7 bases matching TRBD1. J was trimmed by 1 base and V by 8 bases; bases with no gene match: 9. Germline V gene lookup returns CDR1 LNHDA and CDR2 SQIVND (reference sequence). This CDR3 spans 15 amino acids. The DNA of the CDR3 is TGTGCCAGTGCAACCCCAGGACAGGGCACAGATACGCAGTATTTT. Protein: CASATPGQGTDTQYF.

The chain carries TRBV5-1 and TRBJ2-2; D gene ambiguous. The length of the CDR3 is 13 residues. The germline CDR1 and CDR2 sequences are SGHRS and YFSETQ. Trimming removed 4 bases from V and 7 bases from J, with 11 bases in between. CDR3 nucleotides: TGCGCCAGCAGCCCACGGGTCAGCGGGGAGCTGTTTTTT. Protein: CASSPRVSGELFF.

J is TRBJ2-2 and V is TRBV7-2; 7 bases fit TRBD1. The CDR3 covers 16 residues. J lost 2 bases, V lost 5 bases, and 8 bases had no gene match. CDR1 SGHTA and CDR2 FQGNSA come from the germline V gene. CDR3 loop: CASSPPGGANTGELFF. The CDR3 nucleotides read TGTGCCAGCAGCCCGCCAGGGGGAGCAAACACCGGGGAGCTGTTTTTT.

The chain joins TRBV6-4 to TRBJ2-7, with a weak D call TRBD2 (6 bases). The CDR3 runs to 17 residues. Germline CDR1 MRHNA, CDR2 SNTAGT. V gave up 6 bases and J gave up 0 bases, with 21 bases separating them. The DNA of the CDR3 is TGTGCCAGCAGCGAACCCCCCGGGGGACCCCACTCCTACGAGCAGTACTTC. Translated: CASSEPPGGPHSYEQYF.

The CDR3 region is CASRTGQDSGPQHF. CDR3 nucleotide sequence: TGTGCCAGCAGGACGGGACAGGACTCAGGGCCCCAGCATTTT. The chain recombines TRBV2 with TRBJ1-5; 8 bases fit TRBD1. J gave up 9 bases and V 6 bases, and 10 bases lay outside the gene matches. The CDR3 has 14 amino acids. Germline loops: CDR1 SNHLY, CDR2 FYNNEI.

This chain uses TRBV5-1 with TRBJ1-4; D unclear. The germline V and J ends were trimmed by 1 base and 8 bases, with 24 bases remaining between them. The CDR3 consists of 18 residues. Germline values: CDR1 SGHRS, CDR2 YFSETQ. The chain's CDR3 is CASSLRGSSPHLYEKLFF. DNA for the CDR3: TGCGCCAGCAGCTTGCGCGGGTCGAGCCCCCATCTCTACGAAAAACTGTTTTTT.

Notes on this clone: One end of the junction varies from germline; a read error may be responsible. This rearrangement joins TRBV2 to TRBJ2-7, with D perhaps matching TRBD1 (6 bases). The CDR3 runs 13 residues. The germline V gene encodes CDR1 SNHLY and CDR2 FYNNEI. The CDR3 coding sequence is TGTGCCAGCAGAGGGACACCAGGTTACGATCAGTACTTC. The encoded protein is CASRGTPGYDQYF. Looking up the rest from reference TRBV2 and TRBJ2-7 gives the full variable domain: EPEVTQTPSHQVTQMGQEVILRCVPISNHLYFYWYRQILGQKVEFLVSFYNNEISEKSEIFDDQFSVERPDGSNFTLKIRSTKLEDSAMYFCASRGTPGYDQYFGPGTRLTVT.

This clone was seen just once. As DNA, the CDR3 is TGTGCCAGCACCGGAGCGGGAGGGTCCTACAATGAGCAGTTCTTC. Encoded protein: CASTGAGGSYNEQFF. The chain has TRBV28 and TRBJ2-1, with TRBD2 identical over 10 bases. This CDR3 has 15 residues. Germline CDR1 and CDR2: MDHEN and SYDVKM. V dropped 7 bases and J dropped 1; count of bases not matched to a gene: 4.

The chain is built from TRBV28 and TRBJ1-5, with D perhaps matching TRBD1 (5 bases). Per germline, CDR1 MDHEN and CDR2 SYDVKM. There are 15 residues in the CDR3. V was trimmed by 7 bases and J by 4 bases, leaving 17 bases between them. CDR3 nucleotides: TGTGCCAGCAACAACGGAGGGACCCCGAATCAGCCCCAGCATTTT. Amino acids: CASNNGGTPNQPQHF.

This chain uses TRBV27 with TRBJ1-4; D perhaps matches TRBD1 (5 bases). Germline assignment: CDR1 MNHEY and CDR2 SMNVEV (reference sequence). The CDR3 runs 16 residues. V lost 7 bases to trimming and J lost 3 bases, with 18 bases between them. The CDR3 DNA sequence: TGTGCCAGCACCTTGGGTCTGGGGCGTCCTAATGAAAAACTGTTTTTT. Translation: CASTLGLGRPNEKLFF.

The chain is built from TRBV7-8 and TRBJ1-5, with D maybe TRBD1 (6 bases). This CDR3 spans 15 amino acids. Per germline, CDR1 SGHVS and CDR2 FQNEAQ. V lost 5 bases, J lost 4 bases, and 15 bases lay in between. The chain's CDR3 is CASSPRTVMNQPQHF. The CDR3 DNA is TGTGCCAGCAGCCCCAGGACAGTGATGAATCAGCCCCAGCATTTT.

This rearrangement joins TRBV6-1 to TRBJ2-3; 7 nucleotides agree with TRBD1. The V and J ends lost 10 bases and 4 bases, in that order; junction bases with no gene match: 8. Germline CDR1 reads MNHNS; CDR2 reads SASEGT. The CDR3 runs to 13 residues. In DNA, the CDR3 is TGTGCCATCGGACAGGCCTCCCCAGATACGCAGTATTTT. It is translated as CAIGQASPDTQYF.

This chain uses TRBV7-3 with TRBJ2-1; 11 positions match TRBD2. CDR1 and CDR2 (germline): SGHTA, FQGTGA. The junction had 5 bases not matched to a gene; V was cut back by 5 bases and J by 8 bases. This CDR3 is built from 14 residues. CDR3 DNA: TGTGCCAGCAGCACCGGGACTAGCGGTCATGAGCAGTTCTTC. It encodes CASSTGTSGHEQFF.

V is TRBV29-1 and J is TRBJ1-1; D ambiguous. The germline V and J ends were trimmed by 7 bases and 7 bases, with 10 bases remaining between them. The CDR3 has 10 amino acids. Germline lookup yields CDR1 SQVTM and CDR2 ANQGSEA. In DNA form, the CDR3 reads TGCAGCGGATCAAACGGTGAAGCTTTCTTT. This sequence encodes CSGSNGEAFF.

The CDR3 sequence is CSAPNRVNTEAFF. The CDR3 nucleotides are TGCAGCGCCCCGAACAGGGTGAACACTGAAGCTTTCTTT. The chain recombines TRBV29-1 with TRBJ1-1; possibly TRBD1 for D (6 bases). The CDR3 totals 13 residues. The germline gives CDR1 SQVTM, CDR2 ANQGSEA. The V end was cut by 7 bases, the J end by 0 bases, with 12 bases between.

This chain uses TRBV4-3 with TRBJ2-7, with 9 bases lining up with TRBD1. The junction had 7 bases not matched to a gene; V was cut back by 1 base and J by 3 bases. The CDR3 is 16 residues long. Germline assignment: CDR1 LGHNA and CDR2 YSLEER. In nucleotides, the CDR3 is TGCGCCAGCAGCCAAGGGGGACAGGGTAACTTCTACGAGCAGTACTTC. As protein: CASSQGGQGNFYEQYF.

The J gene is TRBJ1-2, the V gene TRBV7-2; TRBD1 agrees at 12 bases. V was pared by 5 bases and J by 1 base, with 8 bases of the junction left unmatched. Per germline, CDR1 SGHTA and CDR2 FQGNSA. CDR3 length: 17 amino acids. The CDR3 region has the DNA TGTGCCAGCAGCCGTGGGACAGGGGGCGCGAGTAACTATGGCTACACCTTC. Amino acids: CASSRGTGGASNYGYTF.

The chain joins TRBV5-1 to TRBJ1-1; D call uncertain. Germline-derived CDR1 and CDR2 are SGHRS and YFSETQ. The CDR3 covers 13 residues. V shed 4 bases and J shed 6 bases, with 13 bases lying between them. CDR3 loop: CASSRSEWAEAFF. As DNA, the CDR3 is TGCGCCAGCAGCCGGAGTGAGTGGGCTGAAGCTTTCTTT. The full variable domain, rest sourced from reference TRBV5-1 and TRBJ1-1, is KAGVTQTPRYLIKTRGQQVTLSCSPISGHRSVSWYQQTPGQGLQFLFEYFSETQRNKGNFPGRFSGRQFSNSRSEMNVSTLELGDSALYLCASSRSEWAEAFFGQGTRLTVV.

CDR3: CASNPGTSGRASGELFF. CDR3 nucleotides: TGTGCCAGCAACCCGGGTACTAGCGGGAGGGCCTCCGGGGAGCTGTTTTTT. The chain joins TRBV2 to TRBJ2-2, with 13 bases identical to TRBD2. This CDR3 is 17 amino acids long. CDR1 is SNHLY and CDR2 is FYNNEI in the germline V gene. V lost 7 bases and J lost 6; bases outside the gene matches: 11. Variable domain in full (rest from reference TRBV2 and TRBJ2-2): EPEVTQTPSHQVTQMGQEVILRCVPISNHLYFYWYRQILGQKVEFLVSFYNNEISEKSEIFDDQFSVERPDGSNFTLKIRSTKLEDSAMYFCASNPGTSGRASGELFFGEGSRLTVL.

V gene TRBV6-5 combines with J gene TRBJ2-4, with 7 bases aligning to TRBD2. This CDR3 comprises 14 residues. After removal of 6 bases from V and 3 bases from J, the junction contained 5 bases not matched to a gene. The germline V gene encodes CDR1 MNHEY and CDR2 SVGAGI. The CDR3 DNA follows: TGTGCCAGCAGCCCGACGGGGGGCAAAAACATTCAGTACTTC. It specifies CASSPTGGKNIQYF.

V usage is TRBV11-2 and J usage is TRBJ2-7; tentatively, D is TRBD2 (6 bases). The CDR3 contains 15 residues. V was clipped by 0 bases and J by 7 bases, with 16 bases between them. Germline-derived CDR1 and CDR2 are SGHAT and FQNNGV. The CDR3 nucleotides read TGTGCCAGCAGCTTAGATGGACTCAGCGCGGGGGAGCAGTACTTC. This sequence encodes CASSLDGLSAGEQYF.

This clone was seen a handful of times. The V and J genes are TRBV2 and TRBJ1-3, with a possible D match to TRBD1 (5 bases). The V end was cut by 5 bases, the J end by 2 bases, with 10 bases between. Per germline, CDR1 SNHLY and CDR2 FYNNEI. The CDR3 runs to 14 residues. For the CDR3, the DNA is TGTGCCAGCAGTCGCGCAGGGACTGGAAACACCATATATTTT. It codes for CASSRAGTGNTIYF.

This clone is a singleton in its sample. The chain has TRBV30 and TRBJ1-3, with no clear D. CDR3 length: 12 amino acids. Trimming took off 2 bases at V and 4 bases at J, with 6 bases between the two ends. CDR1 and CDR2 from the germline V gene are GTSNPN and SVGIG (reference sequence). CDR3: CAWSRVGNTIYF. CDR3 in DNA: TGTGCCTGGAGTCGAGTGGGAAACACCATATATTTT.

The CDR3 sequence: CASSGGRTTEAFF. The CDR3 coding sequence is TGTGCCAGCAGCGGAGGGCGGACCACTGAAGCTTTCTTT. The chain joins TRBV5-5 to TRBJ1-1, with unresolved D. V lost 4 bases and J lost 4, with 11 bases in between. This CDR3 is 13 amino acids long. Per germline, CDR1 SGHKS and CDR2 YYEKEE (reference sequence).

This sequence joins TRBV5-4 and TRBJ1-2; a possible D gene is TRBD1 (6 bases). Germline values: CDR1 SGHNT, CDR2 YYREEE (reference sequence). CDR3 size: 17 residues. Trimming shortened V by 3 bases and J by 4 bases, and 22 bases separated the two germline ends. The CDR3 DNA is TGTGCCAGCAGCTCGGGAGGACAGAAGATCGATCGCTATGGCTACACCTTC. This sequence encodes CASSSGGQKIDRYGYTF.

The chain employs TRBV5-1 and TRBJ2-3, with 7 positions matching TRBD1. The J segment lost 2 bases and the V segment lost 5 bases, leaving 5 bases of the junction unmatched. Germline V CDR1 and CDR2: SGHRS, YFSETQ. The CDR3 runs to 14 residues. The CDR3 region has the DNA TGCGCCAGCAGATTAGAGGGGGCCACAGATACGCAGTATTTT. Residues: CASRLEGATDTQYF. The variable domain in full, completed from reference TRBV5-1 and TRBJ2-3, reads KAGVTQTPRYLIKTRGQQVTLSCSPISGHRSVSWYQQTPGQGLQFLFEYFSETQRNKGNFPGRFSGRQFSNSRSEMNVSTLELGDSALYLCASRLEGATDTQYFGPGTRLTVL.

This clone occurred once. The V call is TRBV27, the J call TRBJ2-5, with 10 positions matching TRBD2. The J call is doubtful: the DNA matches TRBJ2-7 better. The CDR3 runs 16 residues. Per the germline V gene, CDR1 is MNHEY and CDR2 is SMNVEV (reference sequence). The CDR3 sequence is CASSRTGLADSYEQYF. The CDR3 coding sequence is TGTGCCAGCAGCCGCACCGGACTAGCGGACAGCTACGAGCAGTACTTC.

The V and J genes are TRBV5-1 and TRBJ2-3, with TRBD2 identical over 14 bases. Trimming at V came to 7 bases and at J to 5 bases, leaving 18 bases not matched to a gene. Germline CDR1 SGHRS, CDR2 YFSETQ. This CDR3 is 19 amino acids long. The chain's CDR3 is CASVTLGRTSGGWGDTQYF. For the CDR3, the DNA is TGCGCCAGCGTCACACTTGGTCGGACTAGCGGGGGGTGGGGAGATACGCAGTATTTT.